This is a list of T cell receptor beta chains from one sample in a study of cytomegalovirus exposure and HLA in healthy donors. The protocol was immunoSEQ multiplex PCR, while the TCRdb copy is restricted to in-frame clones and leaves out a portion. The data contain more than 90,000 clones, under 70% of them seen just once; the ten biggest clones take up 8.5% to 9.5%. Sequencing was done on a sample of PBMCs. The receptors come from a man aged 25-45 years in good health and CMV-seropositive. CDR3s include the opening cysteine and the closing phenylalanine or tryptophan. The D gene is left open where the match is weak. Size is stated for part of the rows, as once, few or many counts, or as a class when the clone is expanded.

D: .
size: few
V: TRBV19
J: TRBJ2-7
CDR3: CASKLESSYEQYF
DNA: TGTGCCAGTAAGCTTGAAAGTTCCTACGAGCAGTACTTC

D: .
size: .
V: TRBV4-1
J: TRBJ1-1
CDR3: CASSLTGRDTEAFF
DNA: TGCGCCAGCAGCCTAACGGGAAGAGACACTGAAGCTTTCTTT

D: .
size: .
V: TRBV29-1
J: TRBJ2-1
CDR3: CSVEDLEPDNEQFF
DNA: TGCAGCGTTGAAGATTTGGAGCCGGACAATGAGCAGTTCTTC

D: TRBD1
size: .
V: TRBV5-1
J: TRBJ2-2
CDR3: CASSWRTGGITGELFF
DNA: TGCGCCAGCAGCTGGCGGACAGGGGGCATCACCGGGGAGCTGTTTTTT

D: TRBD2
size: .
V: TRBV5-6
J: TRBJ2-1
CDR3: CASSHGLAGVNEQFF
DNA: TGTGCCAGCAGCCACGGACTAGCGGGTGTTAATGAGCAGTTCTTC

D: TRBD1
size: .
V: TRBV18
J: TRBJ2-7
CDR3: CASSLSLDRSYEQYF
DNA: TGTGCCAGCTCACTCTCGTTGGACAGGTCCTACGAGCAGTACTTC

D: .
size: .
V: TRBV18
J: TRBJ1-3
CDR3: CASSPGGASGNTIYF
DNA: TGTGCCAGCTCACCAGGGGGCGCGTCTGGAAACACCATATATTTT

D: .
size: few
V: TRBV11-2
J: TRBJ1-2
CDR3: CASSLEPSGYGYTF
DNA: TGTGCCAGCAGCTTAGAGCCCTCCGGCTATGGCTACACCTTC

D: .
size: .
V: TRBV5-1
J: TRBJ1-1
CDR3: CASSLDPGRNTEAFF
DNA: TGCGCCAGCAGCTTGGATCCGGGTAGGAACACTGAAGCTTTCTTT

D: .
size: .
V: TRBV9
J: TRBJ2-2
CDR3: CASSPEGGLNTGELFF
DNA: TGTGCCAGCAGCCCGGAAGGGGGATTAAACACCGGGGAGCTGTTTTTT

D: .
size: .
V: TRBV5-1
J: TRBJ2-3
CDR3: CASSLAGTDTQYF
DNA: TGCGCCAGCAGCTTAGCGGGCACAGATACGCAGTATTTT

D: TRBD2
size: .
V: TRBV11-3
J: TRBJ2-3
CDR3: CASSRGTSGRTDTQYF
DNA: TGTGCCAGCAGCCGCGGGACTAGCGGACGTACAGATACGCAGTATTTT

D: TRBD2
size: once
V: TRBV28
J: TRBJ2-4
CDR3: CASSPPGLAGGKAKNIQYF
DNA: TGTGCCAGCAGTCCCCCGGGACTAGCGGGAGGGAAAGCCAAAAACATTCAGTACTTC

D: .
size: .
V: TRBV7-3
J: TRBJ2-2
CDR3: CASSNTNTGELFF
DNA: TGTGCCAGCAGCAACACAAACACCGGGGAGCTGTTTTTT

D: TRBD2
size: .
V: TRBV6-1
J: TRBJ2-2
CDR3: CASSEGAGTIRELFF
DNA: TGTGCCAGCAGTGAGGGAGCGGGGACCATCCGGGAGCTGTTTTTT

D: .
size: .
V: TRBV4-1
J: TRBJ1-1
CDR3: CASSQFRNTEAFF
DNA: TGCGCCAGCAGCCAATTTAGGAACACTGAAGCTTTCTTT

D: TRBD1
size: .
V: TRBV5-1
J: TRBJ2-6
CDR3: CASSLVFRTGLSGANVLTF
DNA: TGCGCCAGCAGCTTGGTTTTTCGGACAGGCCTTTCTGGGGCCAACGTCCTGACTTTC

D: .
size: .
V: TRBV28
J: TRBJ1-5
CDR3: CASSLRTGNQPQHF
DNA: TGTGCCAGCAGTTTGAGGACTGGCAATCAGCCCCAGCATTTT

D: .
size: .
V: TRBV7-2
J: TRBJ1-5
CDR3: CASSLAQGRQPQHF
DNA: TGTGCCAGCAGCTTAGCCCAGGGTAGGCAGCCCCAGCATTTT

D: .
size: .
V: TRBV27
J: TRBJ2-7
CDR3: CASSLSRAHSYEQYF
DNA: TGTGCCAGCAGTTTATCGCGGGCCCACTCCTACGAGCAGTACTTC

D: TRBD2
size: once
V: TRBV10-3
J: TRBJ2-1
CDR3: CAIRGAGVSEQFF
DNA: TGTGCCATCCGCGGAGCGGGAGTAAGCGAGCAGTTCTTC

D: .
size: .
V: TRBV5-5
J: TRBJ1-1
CDR3: CASSLGQGLNTEAFF
DNA: TGTGCCAGCAGCTTGGGTCAGGGCTTGAACACTGAAGCTTTCTTT

D: .
size: .
V: TRBV4-2
J: TRBJ1-2
CDR3: CASSPPVEGGYGYTF
DNA: TGTGCCAGCAGCCCCCCTGTGGAGGGAGGCTATGGCTACACCTTC

D: .
size: .
V: TRBV19
J: TRBJ1-1
CDR3: CASSIDERGARTEAFF
DNA: TGTGCCAGTAGTATAGATGAACGGGGGGCGCGAACTGAAGCTTTCTTT

D: .
size: .
V: TRBV6-6
J: TRBJ2-7
CDR3: CASSPAGGRTYEQYF
DNA: TGTGCCAGCAGCCCCGCCGGGGGGCGGACCTACGAGCAGTACTTC

D: .
size: .
V: TRBV29-1
J: TRBJ1-1
CDR3: CSVVPLAVPEAFF
DNA: TGCAGCGTTGTTCCACTGGCGGTGCCTGAAGCTTTCTTT

D: .
size: .
V: TRBV4-1
J: TRBJ2-7
CDR3: CASSQDPSGIYEQYF
DNA: TGCGCCAGCAGCCAAGATCCGTCCGGGATTTACGAGCAGTACTTC

D: .
size: few
V: TRBV5-4
J: TRBJ2-7
CDR3: CASSLTGSYEQYF
DNA: TGTGCCAGCAGCTTGACAGGGTCCTACGAGCAGTACTTC

D: .
size: .
V: TRBV5-1
J: TRBJ1-1
CDR3: CASRSPGMNTEAFF
DNA: TGCGCCAGCAGATCCCCGGGAATGAACACTGAAGCTTTCTTT

D: .
size: .
V: TRBV5-6
J: TRBJ1-1
CDR3: CASSLGQRNTEAFF
DNA: TGTGCCAGCAGCTTGGGACAGAGGAACACTGAAGCTTTCTTT

D: .
size: few
V: TRBV27
J: TRBJ2-2
CDR3: CASTGRGELFF
DNA: TGTGCCAGCACCGGCAGGGGGGAGCTGTTTTTT

D: TRBD1
size: .
V: TRBV7-9
J: TRBJ1-5
CDR3: CASRSTGTGVQPQHF
DNA: TGTGCCAGCAGATCAACCGGGACAGGGGTCCAGCCCCAGCATTTT

D: .
size: few
V: TRBV6-1
J: TRBJ1-2
CDR3: CASSETGNYGYTF
DNA: TGTGCCAGCAGTGAAACAGGGAACTATGGCTACACCTTC

D: .
size: .
V: TRBV5-1
J: TRBJ1-1
CDR3: CASSLVSTEAFF
DNA: TGCGCCAGCAGCTTGGTTAGCACTGAAGCTTTCTTT

D: TRBD2
size: few
V: TRBV27
J: TRBJ2-3
CDR3: CASTNLGLAGNTDTQYF
DNA: TGTGCCAGCACCAATCTAGGGCTAGCGGGAAACACAGATACGCAGTATTTT

D: TRBD1
size: .
V: TRBV6-5
J: TRBJ1-2
CDR3: CASRTGGPEGYTF
DNA: TGTGCCAGCAGAACAGGGGGCCCGGAGGGCTACACCTTC

D: .
size: .
V: TRBV19
J: TRBJ2-3
CDR3: CASSIGHGTDTQYF
DNA: TGTGCCAGTAGTATCGGACACGGCACAGATACGCAGTATTTT

D: TRBD1
size: once
V: TRBV27
J: TRBJ1-2
CDR3: CASSSGAGQGNYGYTF
DNA: TGTGCCAGCAGTTCCGGGGCGGGACAGGGTAACTATGGCTACACCTTC

D: TRBD1
size: .
V: TRBV5-1
J: TRBJ1-2
CDR3: CASGSGTGYPGGYTF
DNA: TGCGCCAGCGGATCCGGGACAGGATACCCAGGGGGCTACACCTTC

D: .
size: .
V: TRBV7-2
J: TRBJ1-2
CDR3: CASSLIGYQRVFYGYTF
DNA: TGTGCCAGCAGCTTAATCGGATACCAGAGGGTCTTTTATGGCTACACCTTC

D: .
size: once
V: TRBV27
J: TRBJ2-7
CDR3: CASTDRPPYEQYF
DNA: TGTGCCAGCACAGACAGACCACCATACGAGCAGTACTTC

D: TRBD1
size: .
V: TRBV6-1
J: TRBJ1-2
CDR3: CASSPPGTGRNGYTF
DNA: TGTGCCAGCAGCCCGCCCGGGACAGGGAGAAATGGCTACACCTTC

D: .
size: once
V: TRBV5-1
J: TRBJ2-5
CDR3: CASTLVGSRLQETQYF
DNA: TGCGCCAGCACCTTGGTCGGCTCTAGACTCCAAGAGACCCAGTACTTC

D: .
size: once
V: TRBV11-2
J: TRBJ1-1
CDR3: CASSFRPNTEAFF
DNA: TGTGCCAGCAGCTTCCGTCCGAACACTGAAGCTTTCTTT

D: TRBD2
size: .
V: TRBV2
J: TRBJ2-1
CDR3: CAELGLAGVLSSYNEQFF
DNA: TGTGCCGAACTAGGACTAGCGGGCGTCCTCAGCTCCTACAATGAGCAGTTCTTC

D: TRBD1
size: .
V: TRBV29-1
J: TRBJ1-2
CDR3: CSVNRGRTGGYTF
DNA: TGCAGCGTCAACAGGGGGCGGACGGGTGGCTACACCTTC

D: .
size: .
V: TRBV21-1
J: TRBJ2-1
CDR3: CASSPWGGQLSYNEQFF
DNA: TGTGCCAGCAGCCCCTGGGGGGGCCAGCTTTCTTACAATGAGCAGTTCTTC

D: .
size: .
V: TRBV7-8
J: TRBJ2-7
CDR3: CASSLGWGEYF
DNA: TGTGCCAGCAGCTTGGGGTGGGGGGAGTACTTC

D: TRBD1
size: .
V: TRBV10-3
J: TRBJ2-5
CDR3: CAISKTGRETQYF
DNA: TGTGCCATCAGTAAGACAGGGAGAGAGACCCAGTACTTC

D: .
size: .
V: TRBV19
J: TRBJ1-2
CDR3: CASTIGSGGDKGYTF
DNA: TGTGCCAGTACCATTGGATCGGGGGGTGACAAGGGCTACACCTTC

D: .
size: .
V: TRBV7-9
J: TRBJ2-2
CDR3: CASSLVLQLTGELFF
DNA: TGTGCCAGCAGCTTAGTCCTACAGCTAACCGGGGAGCTGTTTTTT

D: .
size: .
V: TRBV5-1
J: TRBJ2-5
CDR3: CASSFSQDHQETQYF
DNA: TGCGCCAGCAGCTTCTCACAGGACCACCAAGAGACCCAGTACTTC

D: .
size: .
V: TRBV7-3
J: TRBJ1-6
CDR3: CASSSYRGEPLHF
DNA: TGTGCCAGCAGCTCCTATCGGGGGGAACCCCTCCACTTT

D: .
size: .
V: TRBV19
J: TRBJ2-3
CDR3: CASSMTGGTDTQYF
DNA: TGTGCCAGTAGTATGACGGGAGGCACAGATACGCAGTATTTT

D: .
size: .
V: TRBV9
J: TRBJ2-3
CDR3: CASSVVPGSVGKDTQYF
DNA: TGTGCCAGCAGCGTAGTCCCTGGGAGCGTAGGTAAAGATACGCAGTATTTT

D: .
size: once
V: TRBV6-5
J: TRBJ2-5
CDR3: CASRPGRGETQYF
DNA: TGTGCCAGCAGACCTGGACGAGGGGAGACCCAGTACTTC